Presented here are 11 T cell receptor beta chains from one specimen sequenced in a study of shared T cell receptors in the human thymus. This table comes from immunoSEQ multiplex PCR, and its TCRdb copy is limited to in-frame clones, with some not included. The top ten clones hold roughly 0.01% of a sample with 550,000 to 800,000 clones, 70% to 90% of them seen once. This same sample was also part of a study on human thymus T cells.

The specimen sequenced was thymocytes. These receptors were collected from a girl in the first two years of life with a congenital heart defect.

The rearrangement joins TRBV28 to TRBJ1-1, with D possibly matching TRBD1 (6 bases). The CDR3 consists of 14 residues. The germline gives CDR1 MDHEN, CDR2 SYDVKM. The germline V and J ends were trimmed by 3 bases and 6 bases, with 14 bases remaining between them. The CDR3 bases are TGTGCCAGCAGTTTTACGGGGGGCGACCCTGAAGCTTTCTTT. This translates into CASSFTGGDPEAFF.

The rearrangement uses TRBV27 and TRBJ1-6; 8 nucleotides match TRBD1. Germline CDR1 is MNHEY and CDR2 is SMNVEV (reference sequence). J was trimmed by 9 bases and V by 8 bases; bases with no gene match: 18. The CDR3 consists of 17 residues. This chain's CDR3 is CASQVTQKIDRGSPLHF. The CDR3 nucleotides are TGTGCCAGCCAAGTTACCCAAAAAATTGACAGGGGTTCACCCCTCCACTTT.

In DNA form, the CDR3 reads TGTGCCAGTAGTCACGACACTGGGACAGCTAATTCACCCCTCCACTTT. Translating gives CASSHDTGTANSPLHF. The rearrangement joins TRBV19 to TRBJ1-6; 7 bases match TRBD1. Germline loops: CDR1 LNHDA, CDR2 SQIVND (reference sequence). V lost 5 bases to trimming and J lost 6 bases; unmatched junction nucleotides: 10. The CDR3 is 16 amino acids.

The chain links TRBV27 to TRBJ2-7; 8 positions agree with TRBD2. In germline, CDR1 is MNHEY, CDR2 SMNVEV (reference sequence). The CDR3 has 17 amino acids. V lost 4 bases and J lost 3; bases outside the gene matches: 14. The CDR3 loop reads CASSSQTGTRSVYEQYF. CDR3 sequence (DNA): TGTGCCAGCAGTTCCCAGACCGGGACTAGATCCGTCTACGAGCAGTACTTC.

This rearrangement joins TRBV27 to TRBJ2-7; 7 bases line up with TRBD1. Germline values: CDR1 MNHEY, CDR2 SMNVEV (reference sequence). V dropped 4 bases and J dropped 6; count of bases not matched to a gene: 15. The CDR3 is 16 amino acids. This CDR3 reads CASSSRQGRAYLEQYF. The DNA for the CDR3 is TGTGCCAGCAGTTCACGACAGGGCCGCGCCTATCTCGAGCAGTACTTC.

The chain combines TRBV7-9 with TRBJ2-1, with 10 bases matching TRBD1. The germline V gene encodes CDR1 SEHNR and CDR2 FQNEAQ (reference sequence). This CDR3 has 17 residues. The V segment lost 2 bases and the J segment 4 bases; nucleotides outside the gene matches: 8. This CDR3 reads CASSLPATGGGYNEQFF. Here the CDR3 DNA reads TGTGCCAGCAGCTTACCTGCGACAGGGGGCGGGTACAATGAGCAGTTCTTC.

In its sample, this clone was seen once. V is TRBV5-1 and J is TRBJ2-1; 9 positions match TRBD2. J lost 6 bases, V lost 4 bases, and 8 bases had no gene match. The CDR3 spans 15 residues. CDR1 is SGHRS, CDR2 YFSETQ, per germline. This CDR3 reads CASSLGRGGLNEQFF. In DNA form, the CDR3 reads TGCGCCAGCAGCCTGGGGCGGGGGGGCCTCAATGAGCAGTTCTTC.

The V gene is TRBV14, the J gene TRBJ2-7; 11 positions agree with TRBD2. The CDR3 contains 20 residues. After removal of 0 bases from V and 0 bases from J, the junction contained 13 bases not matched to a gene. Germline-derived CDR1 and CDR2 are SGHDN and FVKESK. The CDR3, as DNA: TGTGCCAGCAGCCAAGATAAAGGAGCTAGCGGGGGGCTACACTCCTACGAGCAGTACTTC. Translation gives CASSQDKGASGGLHSYEQYF. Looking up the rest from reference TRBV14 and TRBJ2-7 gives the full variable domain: EAGVTQFPSHSVIEKGQTVTLRCDPISGHDNLYWYRRVMGKEIKFLLHFVKESKQDESGMPNNRFLAERTGGTYSTLKVQPAELEDSGVYFCASSQDKGASGGLHSYEQYFGPGTRLTVT.

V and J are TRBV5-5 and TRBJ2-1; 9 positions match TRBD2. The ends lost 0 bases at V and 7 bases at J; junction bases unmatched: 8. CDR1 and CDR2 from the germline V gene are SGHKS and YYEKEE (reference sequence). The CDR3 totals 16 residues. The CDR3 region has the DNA TGTGCCAGCAGCTTGGCCATCGCGGGGGGGCCGAATGAGCAGTTCTTC. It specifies CASSLAIAGGPNEQFF.

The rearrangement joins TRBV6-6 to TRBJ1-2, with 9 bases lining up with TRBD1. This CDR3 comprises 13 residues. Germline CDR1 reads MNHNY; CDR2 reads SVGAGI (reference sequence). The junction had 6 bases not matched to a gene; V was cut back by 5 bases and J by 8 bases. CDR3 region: CASSQTGGDGYTF. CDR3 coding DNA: TGTGCCAGCAGTCAAACAGGGGGCGACGGCTACACCTTC.

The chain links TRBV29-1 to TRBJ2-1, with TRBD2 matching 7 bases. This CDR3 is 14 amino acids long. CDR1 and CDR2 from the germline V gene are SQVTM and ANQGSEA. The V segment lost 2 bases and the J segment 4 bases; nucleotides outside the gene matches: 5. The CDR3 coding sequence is TGCAGCGTTGAATGGGCTAGCGGATACAATGAGCAGTTCTTC. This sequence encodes CSVEWASGYNEQFF.